Listed here are 20 T cell receptor beta chains from one sample, sequenced in a study of cytomegalovirus exposure and HLA in healthy donors. Measured with immunoSEQ multiplex PCR; TCRdb has only the in-frame clones, and not every one. The sample has approximately 160,000 clones, about 89% seen once; the top ten hold about 3%. Sequencing was carried out using PBMCs. All receptors derive from a woman aged 18-29 years in good health and CMV-seropositive.

The count of this clone is one. The rearrangement uses TRBV4-3 and TRBJ2-7, with 9 bases fitting TRBD2. The V and J ends lost 0 bases and 3 bases, in that order; junction bases with no gene match: 3. The CDR3 contains 15 residues. Germline CDR1 LGHNA, CDR2 YSLEER. CDR3 protein: CASSQDRAGGYEQYF. Here the CDR3 DNA reads TGCGCCAGCAGCCAAGATCGAGCGGGGGGCTACGAGCAGTACTTC.

CDR3 amino acids: CASSLGGTGVFYEQYF. The CDR3 DNA reads as TGTGCCAGCAGTTTAGGGGGGACAGGGGTATTCTACGAGCAGTACTTC. The genes are TRBV28 and TRBJ2-7; 10 bases align to TRBD1. Trimming cost V 2 bases and J 3 bases; bases outside gene matches: 7. Germline V gives CDR1 MDHEN, CDR2 SYDVKM. The CDR3 sequence is 16 residues long.

The chain uses TRBV9 and TRBJ1-1, with 7 bases fitting TRBD1. V shed 0 bases and J 1 base; nucleotides not matched to a gene: 0. The CDR3 loop spans 14 amino acids. In germline, CDR1 is SGDLS, CDR2 YYNGEE. The DNA of the CDR3 is TGTGCCAGCAGCGTAGGGGACAGGAACACTGAAGCTTTCTTT. Protein: CASSVGDRNTEAFF.

CDR3 DNA: TGTGCCAGCACCGACACGTTCACGCAGTATTTT. It encodes CASTDTFTQYF. The genes are TRBV6-5 and TRBJ2-3; D is uncertain. The CDR3 covers 11 residues. V lost 7 bases, J lost 9 bases, and 11 bases lay in between. CDR1 is MNHEY, CDR2 SVGAGI, per germline.

This chain links TRBV7-6 with TRBJ2-5; D ambiguous. In germline, CDR1 is SGHVS, CDR2 FNYEAQ. V was clipped by 3 bases and J by 7 bases, with 12 bases between them. This CDR3 is 13 amino acids long. The CDR3 is CASSLTERRTQYF. CDR3 nucleotides: TGTGCCAGCAGCTTGACCGAGCGCCGGACCCAGTACTTC.

J is TRBJ2-3 and V is TRBV7-8; 11 positions agree with TRBD2. Germline trimming cut 4 bases from V and 4 bases from J; bases unmatched to any gene: 10. The CDR3 totals 17 residues. Germline loops: CDR1 SGHVS, CDR2 FQNEAQ. CDR3 amino acids: CASSSERLAGQADTQYF. The CDR3 bases are TGTGCCAGCAGCTCGGAGAGACTAGCGGGGCAGGCAGATACGCAGTATTTT.

This chain links TRBV5-1 with TRBJ2-7, with D perhaps TRBD1 (5 bases). V was clipped by 1 base and J by 3 bases, with 11 bases between them. The CDR3 consists of 14 residues. CDR1 and CDR2 from the germline V gene are SGHRS and YFSETQ. The CDR3 spells CASSLMTALYEQYF. The CDR3 bases are TGCGCCAGCAGCTTGATGACAGCCCTCTACGAGCAGTACTTC.

This clone has just one count. V gene TRBV4-1 combines with J gene TRBJ1-1; D is unresolved. V was cut by 4 bases and J by 1 base, with 7 bases left in between. Germline V gene lookup returns CDR1 MGHRA and CDR2 YSYEKL. The CDR3 sequence is 13 residues long. This chain's CDR3 is CASSPPGNTEAFF. The CDR3 nucleotides are TGCGCCAGCAGCCCGCCGGGGAACACTGAAGCTTTCTTT.

V gene TRBV2 combines with J gene TRBJ2-7, with TRBD2 matching 11 bases. The V gene end was trimmed by 6 bases and the J gene end by 3 bases; junction bases not matched to a gene: 7. Germline loops: CDR1 SNHLY, CDR2 FYNNEI. The CDR3 has 15 amino acids. The CDR3 sequence is CASRDGLAGLYEQYF. CDR3 nucleotide sequence: TGTGCCAGCAGGGACGGACTAGCGGGCCTCTACGAGCAGTACTTC. The entire variable domain, with the rest obtained from reference TRBV2 and TRBJ2-7, is as follows: EPEVTQTPSHQVTQMGQEVILRCVPISNHLYFYWYRQILGQKVEFLVSFYNNEISEKSEIFDDQFSVERPDGSNFTLKIRSTKLEDSAMYFCASRDGLAGLYEQYFGPGTRLTVT.

This clone was observed a handful of times. The chain carries TRBV5-6 and TRBJ1-2; 7 positions match TRBD1. The CDR3 is 13 amino acids. The germline V gene encodes CDR1 SGHDT and CDR2 YYEEEE. Germline trimming cut 5 bases from V and 4 bases from J; bases unmatched to any gene: 5. CDR3 nucleotides: TGTGCCAGCAGGGGGACAGAGTTCTATGGCTACACCTTC. It specifies CASRGTEFYGYTF.

The CDR3 region has the DNA TGTGCCAGCAGCTCCGGGAAGGAAGATACGCAGTATTTT. Its protein product is CASSSGKEDTQYF. J is TRBJ2-3 and V is TRBV7-6, with a tentative D call TRBD2 (5 bases). Germline assignment: CDR1 SGHVS and CDR2 FNYEAQ. V was pared by 4 bases and J by 5 bases, with 10 bases between. The CDR3 is made up of 13 amino acids.

This sequence joins TRBV11-2 and TRBJ1-2; perhaps TRBD1 as D (5 bases). V dropped 5 bases and J dropped 3 bases, with 13 bases sitting between them. The CDR3 runs 14 residues. Per the germline V gene, CDR1 is SGHAT and CDR2 is FQNNGV. This chain's CDR3 is CASSRPTEDYGYTF. CDR3 coding DNA: TGTGCCAGCAGCAGGCCGACAGAGGACTATGGCTACACCTTC.

This sequence joins TRBV29-1 and TRBJ1-4; possibly TRBD1 for D (6 bases). Germline loops: CDR1 SQVTM, CDR2 ANQGSEA. The CDR3 spans 13 residues. Trimming removed 7 bases at V and 8 bases at J, with 17 bases between. In DNA, the CDR3 is TGCAGCGGGAGCAGGGGATTGTCCGAAAAACTGTTTTTT. It yields the protein CSGSRGLSEKLFF.

The rearrangement joins TRBV7-9 to TRBJ1-2; D unresolved. CDR3 size: 14 residues. With 6 bases removed from V and 8 bases from J, the gap between germline ends came to 19 bases. Per the germline V gene, CDR1 is SEHNR and CDR2 is FQNEAQ (reference sequence). CDR3 nucleotide sequence: TGTGCCAGCAGTGCTAGATTAGAGGATGGCGGCTACACCTTC. Protein sequence: CASSARLEDGGYTF.

The rearrangement links TRBV6-6 to TRBJ2-1; 8 positions match TRBD2. CDR1 and CDR2 (germline): MNHNY, SVGAGI (reference sequence). J lost 5 bases, V lost 2 bases, and 5 bases had no gene match. The CDR3 has 15 residues. In DNA form, the CDR3 reads TGTGCCAGCAGTTACGAGCGGGGGAAAAACAATGAGCAGTTCTTC. Translation: CASSYERGKNNEQFF.

This clone has a single count. The V gene is TRBV5-1, the J gene TRBJ1-1, with TRBD1 as a possible D gene (5 bases). V lost 0 bases and J 3 bases, leaving 12 bases between the germline ends. The CDR3 consists of 15 residues. Germline V CDR1 and CDR2: SGHRS, YFSETQ. CDR3 protein: CASSLGRREYTEAFF. In DNA form, the CDR3 reads TGCGCCAGCAGCTTGGGTCGCAGGGAATACACTGAAGCTTTCTTT.

The sample holds one count of this clone. This sequence joins TRBV7-9 and TRBJ1-1; TRBD1 agrees at 7 bases. CDR3 length: 14 residues. Per germline, CDR1 SEHNR and CDR2 FQNEAQ (reference sequence). The V segment lost 1 base and the J segment 4 bases; nucleotides outside the gene matches: 3. The CDR3 DNA reads as TGTGCCAGCAGCTTAGAAAAGGGGGCCACTGAAGCTTTCTTT. It yields the protein CASSLEKGATEAFF.

The CDR3 sequence is CASSLGGPGLARLNEQFF. CDR3 in DNA: TGTGCCAGCAGCTTAGGTGGTCCGGGACTAGCACGATTAAATGAGCAGTTCTTC. This chain joins TRBV11-2 and TRBJ2-1; TRBD2 matches at 9 bases. The CDR3 has 18 amino acids. Germline assignment: CDR1 SGHAT and CDR2 FQNNGV. With 1 base clipped from V and 7 bases from J, the junction kept 14 bases outside the gene matches.

Only one count was recorded for this clone. The chain carries TRBV4-1 and TRBJ2-7, with TRBD2 as a possible D gene (5 bases). The CDR3 sequence is 15 residues long. CDR1 is MGHRA, CDR2 YSYEKL, per germline. Trimming shortened V by 0 bases and J by 4 bases, and 13 bases separated the two germline ends. CDR3 bases: TGCGCCAGCAGCCAAGATCAAGCGGCAAGGTACGAGCAGTACTTC. It translates to CASSQDQAARYEQYF.

Only a few counts were recorded for this clone. The J gene is TRBJ2-5, the V gene TRBV7-9, with D possibly matching TRBD2 (5 bases). V was trimmed by 5 bases and J by 0 bases, leaving 10 bases between them. This CDR3 comprises 14 residues. Germline V gene lookup returns CDR1 SEHNR and CDR2 FQNEAQ (reference sequence). The CDR3 here is CASSSRGNQETQYF. The CDR3 DNA sequence: TGTGCCAGCAGCAGTCGGGGTAACCAAGAGACCCAGTACTTC.